This T cell receptor (beta chain) originates from a study of PD-L1 blockade in urothelial cancer. The time point denotes: peripheral blood 6 weeks after treatment start. Profiling relied on immunoSEQ multiplex PCR, and the TCRdb table lists in-frame clones only, not all of them. The sample includes about 120,000 clones, roughly 90% of them seen just once. The CDR3 has 14 residues. The rearrangement uses TRBV21-1 and TRBJ2-7; the DNA was not used to check the table's D call, TRBD1. TRBV21-1 is a pseudogene segment. The TCR sequence derives from a man aged 60 to 75 with urothelial cancer. The sample in question was PBMCs, obtained around atezolizumab (anti-PD-L1) treatment. Written as DNA, the CDR3 is TGTGCCAGCCAGGGTGGGGTGAGCTCCTACGAGCAGTACTTC. Translation: CASQGGVSSYEQYF.